This TCR beta chain originates from a study of blood T cell repertoires in COVID-19. In the original processing: Estimates of nucleated cell counts were drawn from the amplification of reference gene primers. Generated by immunoSEQ multiplex PCR, the TCRdb table keeps only in-frame clones and is missing some. V and J calls and clone size are copied from that table; D and trimming were computed from the DNA. This repertoire shows 90,000 or so clones, about 85% found once; its top ten account for about 4%. There are 15 residues in the CDR3. J gave up 1 base and V 3 bases, and 4 bases lay outside the gene matches. In germline, CDR1 is MNHNS, CDR2 SASEGT.

The V call is TRBV6-1, the J call TRBJ2-3, with 7 nucleotides matching TRBD2. The sequenced material came from peripheral blood. The sequence was collected from a man aged 60 to 75 with acute or convalescent COVID-19. CDR3 nucleotides: TGTGCCAGCAGTGAGTGGGCGGGGGGCACAGATACGCAGTATTTT. Translation: CASSEWAGGTDTQYF.